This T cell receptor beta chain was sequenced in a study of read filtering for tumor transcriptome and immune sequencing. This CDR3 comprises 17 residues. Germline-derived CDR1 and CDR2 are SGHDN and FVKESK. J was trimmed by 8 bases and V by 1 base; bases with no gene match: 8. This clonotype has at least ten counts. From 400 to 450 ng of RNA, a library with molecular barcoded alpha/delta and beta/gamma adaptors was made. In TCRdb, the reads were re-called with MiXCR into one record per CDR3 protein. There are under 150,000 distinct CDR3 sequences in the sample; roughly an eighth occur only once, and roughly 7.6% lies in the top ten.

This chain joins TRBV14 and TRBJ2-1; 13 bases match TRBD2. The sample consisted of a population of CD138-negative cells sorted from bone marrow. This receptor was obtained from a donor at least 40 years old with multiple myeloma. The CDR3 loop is CASSQARRLAGGDEQFF. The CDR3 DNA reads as TGTGCCAGCAGCCAAGCCCGCCGACTAGCGGGAGGAGATGAGCAGTTCTTC.